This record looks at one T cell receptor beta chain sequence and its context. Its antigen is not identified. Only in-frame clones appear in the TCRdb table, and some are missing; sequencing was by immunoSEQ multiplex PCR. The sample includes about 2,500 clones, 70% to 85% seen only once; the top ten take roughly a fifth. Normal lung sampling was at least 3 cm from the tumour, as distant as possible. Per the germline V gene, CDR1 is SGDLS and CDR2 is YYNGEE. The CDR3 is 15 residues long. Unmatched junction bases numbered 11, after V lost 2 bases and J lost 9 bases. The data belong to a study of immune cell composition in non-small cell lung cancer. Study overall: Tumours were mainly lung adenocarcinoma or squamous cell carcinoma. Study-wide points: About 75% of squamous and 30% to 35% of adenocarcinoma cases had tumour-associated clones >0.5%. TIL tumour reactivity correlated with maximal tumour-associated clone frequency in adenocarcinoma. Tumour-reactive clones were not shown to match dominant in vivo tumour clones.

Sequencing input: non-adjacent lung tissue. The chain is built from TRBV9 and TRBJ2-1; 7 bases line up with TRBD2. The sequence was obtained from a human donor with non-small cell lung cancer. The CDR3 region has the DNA TGTGCCAGCAGCGTTGGCGGGAGTGGTTTGGGTGAGCAGTTCTTC. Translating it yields CASSVGGSGLGEQFF.